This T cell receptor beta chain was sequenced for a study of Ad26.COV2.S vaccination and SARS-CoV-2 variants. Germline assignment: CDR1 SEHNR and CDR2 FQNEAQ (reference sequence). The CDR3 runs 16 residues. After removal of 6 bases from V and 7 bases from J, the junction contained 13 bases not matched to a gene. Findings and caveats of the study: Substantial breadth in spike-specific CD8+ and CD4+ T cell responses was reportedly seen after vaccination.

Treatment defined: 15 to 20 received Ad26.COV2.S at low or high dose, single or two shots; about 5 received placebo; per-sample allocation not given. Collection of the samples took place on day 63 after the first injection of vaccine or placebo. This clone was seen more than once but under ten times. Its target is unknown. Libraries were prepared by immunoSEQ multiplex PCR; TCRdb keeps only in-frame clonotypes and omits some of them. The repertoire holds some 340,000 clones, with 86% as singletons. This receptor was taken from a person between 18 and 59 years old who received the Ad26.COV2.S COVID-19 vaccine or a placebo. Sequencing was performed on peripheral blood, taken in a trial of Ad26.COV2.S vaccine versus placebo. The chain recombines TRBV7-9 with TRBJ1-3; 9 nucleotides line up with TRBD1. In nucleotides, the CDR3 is TGTGCCAGCAGACCACCCGGGACAGGGAGTGCGAACACCATATATTTT. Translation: CASRPPGTGSANTIYF.